The next 8 T cell receptor beta chains were all read from a single sample in a study of human T cells and chemical hapten exposure. Time point specified: patch test 2, 6 weeks after DPC sensitization. Treatment meaning: therapeutic diphenylcyclopropenone sensitization with weekly scalp DPC. Each CDR3 protein is one row after TCRdb ran MiXCR on the RACE reads. The sample contains about 100,000 distinct CDR3 sequences, 9.5% to 12% of which appear only once. Sequencing used whole blood, obtained in connection with sensitization to the hapten diphenylcyclopropenone (DPC). These receptors all stem from a woman between 40 and 50 years old with alopecia areata. Some clones in this sample may be carry-over from other donors' samples.

The chain carries TRBV28 and TRBJ2-1; unclear D gene. With 6 bases removed from V and 10 bases from J, the gap between germline ends came to 10 bases. From germline, CDR1 is MDHEN and CDR2 SYDVKM. The CDR3 is 11 residues long. The CDR3 region is CASSRMDEQFF. The CDR3 DNA is TGTGCCAGCAGCCGGATGGACGAGCAGTTCTTC.

This clonotype was counted between two and nine times. The genes are TRBV20-1 and TRBJ2-3, with 7 nucleotides matching TRBD1. The CDR3 is made up of 15 amino acids. J was trimmed by 2 bases and V by 5 bases; bases with no gene match: 10. The germline V gene has CDR1 DFQATT and CDR2 SNEGSKA (reference sequence). The CDR3 protein is CSAHIQGRATDTQYF. The CDR3 DNA sequence: TGCAGTGCTCACATACAGGGGCGGGCCACAGATACGCAGTATTTT.

This chain connects TRBV27 to TRBJ2-5, with 7 bases lining up with TRBD1. The CDR3 spans 14 residues. The germline V gene encodes CDR1 MNHEY and CDR2 SMNVEV (reference sequence). The V gene end was trimmed by 5 bases and the J gene end by 7 bases; junction bases not matched to a gene: 10. The CDR3, as DNA: TGTGCCAGCAGTCCCGGGACAGCGCAAAGGACCCAGTACTTC. Its translation: CASSPGTAQRTQYF.

This clonotype occurred many times. The chain is built from TRBV6-5 and TRBJ2-1; 7 positions agree with TRBD2. CDR1 and CDR2 (germline): MNHEY, SVGAGI. The CDR3 has 14 amino acids. With V trimmed by 6 bases and J by 3 bases, 5 bases remained unmatched. CDR3 nucleotide sequence: TGTGCCAGCAGGATAGCGGGTGGCTACAATGAGCAGTTCTTC. Translated: CASRIAGGYNEQFF.

This clonotype was seen ten or more times. DNA for the CDR3: TGTGCCAGCAGCATTGGGGGGGGCGGTCACGAGCAGTACTTC. Its translation: CASSIGGGGHEQYF. J is TRBJ2-7 and V is TRBV7-2; tentative D call: TRBD2 (7 bases). From germline, CDR1 is SGHTA and CDR2 FQGNSA. The V gene lost 5 bases and the J gene lost 5 bases, with 16 bases spanning the gap. This CDR3 region has 14 residues.

This clonotype was detected only a few times. This chain uses TRBV25-1 with TRBJ2-3; either TRBD1 or TRBD2 may fit D (5 bases each). CDR1 MGHDK and CDR2 SYGVNS come from the germline V gene. V lost 6 bases to trimming and J lost 5 bases, with 15 bases between them. The CDR3 length is 14 residues. The CDR3 reads CASRYGTSIDTQYF. DNA for the CDR3: TGTGCCAGCAGATACGGGACGTCGATAGATACGCAGTATTTT.

The chain recombines TRBV29-1 with TRBJ1-1; D not certain. V was trimmed by 6 bases and J by 5 bases, leaving 10 bases between them. CDR1 SQVTM and CDR2 ANQGSEA come from the germline V gene. The CDR3 covers 11 residues. The CDR3 loop is CSVAGWTEAFF. The CDR3 nucleotides are TGCAGCGTCGCCGGGTGGACTGAAGCTTTCTTT.

The chain employs TRBV10-2 and TRBJ2-3, with TRBD1 matching 10 bases. J gave up 4 bases and V 5 bases, and 12 bases lay outside the gene matches. This CDR3 has 17 amino acids. Germline values: CDR1 WSHSY, CDR2 SAAADI. In DNA, the CDR3 is TGCGCCAGCAGTAGTGGCAGATCCGGGACAGGGGCAGATACGCAGTATTTT. The encoded protein is CASSSGRSGTGADTQYF.